The text below deals with one T cell receptor (beta chain). From germline, CDR1 is LNHNV and CDR2 YYDKDF (reference sequence). The CDR3 length is 15 residues. Trimming stripped 0 bases from V and 4 bases from J, with 7 bases between. Once RNA had been extracted, it was reverse transcribed into cDNA to act as the sequencing template. Here immunoSEQ multiplex PCR was the method, and the copy in TCRdb shows in-frame clones only, minus some. The sample consists of 150,000 to 200,000 clones, approximately 67% of them appearing once. The treatment: oral pan-JAK inhibitor, 5-10 mg twice daily. Researchers took lesional scalp punch biopsies and peripheral blood from people who were alopecia areata patients. CD4+ and CD8+ T cells were sorted from PBMCs. This sample is part of a study of CD8+ T cells in alopecia areata.

The input for sequencing was CD4+ T cells sorted from blood, taken at approximately week 50, from a patient treated with tofacitinib. This TCR came from a human donor with alopecia areata. The chain recombines TRBV15 with TRBJ1-6; the D gene is possibly TRBD1 (5 bases). The CDR3 nucleotides read TGTGCCACCAGCAGAGATGGGGGATATAATTCACCCCTCCACTTT. It codes for CATSRDGGYNSPLHF.